The 19 T cell receptor beta chains presented below share a single source sample, sequenced in a study of CD8 T cells in ankylosing spondylitis. Their antigen targets remain unknown. Study-level findings and limits: Seemingly characteristic of ankylosing spondylitis blood was a TCR beta motif consisting of under 10 highly homologous variants.

From the 5' RACE reads, TCRdb called clonotypes with MiXCR, one entry per CDR3 protein. The sample records over 600,000 distinct CDR3 sequences, around 20% being singletons. Sequences were obtained from blood, either unsorted or a sorted T cell fraction (not recorded which). These receptors were taken from a male donor with ankylosing spondylitis.

V gene TRBV10-3 combines with J gene TRBJ1-1; unclear D gene. This CDR3 has 13 residues. Trimming cost V 6 bases and J 0 bases, with 8 bases left between them. Germline CDR1 ENHRY, CDR2 SYGVKD. Here the CDR3 reads CAIRNLLNTEAFF. The CDR3 DNA reads as TGTGCCATCAGAAACCTCCTGAACACTGAAGCTTTCTTT.

The chain joins TRBV5-1 to TRBJ2-7; 9 bases map to TRBD2. V was clipped by 5 bases and J by 2 bases; unmatched bases: 11. In germline, CDR1 is SGHRS, CDR2 YFSETQ. The CDR3 spans 16 residues. The CDR3 DNA reads TGCGCCAGCAGTGGGGGGTCGAGCGGGGGGACCTACGAGCAGTACTTC. Its protein is CASSGGSSGGTYEQYF.

This chain connects TRBV2 to TRBJ1-5; D might be TRBD1 (6 bases). This CDR3 region has 17 residues. The germline V gene has CDR1 SNHLY and CDR2 FYNNEI. V was shortened by 3 bases and J by 4 bases, with 19 bases between the two germline ends. The CDR3 coding sequence is TGTGCCAGCAGTGAGGGTAGGTCCCCGAGGGGGAATCAGCCCCAGCATTTT. Its protein is CASSEGRSPRGNQPQHF.

The V gene is TRBV7-6, the J gene TRBJ1-4, with 7 bases identical to TRBD1. Unmatched junction bases numbered 8, after V lost 5 bases and J lost 8 bases. In germline, CDR1 is SGHVS, CDR2 FNYEAQ. This CDR3 is 14 amino acids long. This CDR3 reads CASSLTGQGEKLFF. As DNA, the CDR3 is TGTGCCAGCAGCCTGACAGGGCAGGGGGAAAAACTGTTTTTT.

This clonotype has at least ten counts. The chain recombines TRBV29-1 with TRBJ1-1; TRBD1 is a possible D gene (5 bases). Germline lookup yields CDR1 SQVTM and CDR2 ANQGSEA. With 4 bases removed from V and 1 base from J, the gap between germline ends came to 10 bases. The CDR3 has 13 residues. CDR3 amino acids: CSVGAGPNTEAFF. In DNA form, the CDR3 reads TGCAGCGTTGGGGCAGGGCCGAACACTGAAGCTTTCTTT.

This rearrangement joins TRBV29-1 to TRBJ2-5; either TRBD1 or TRBD2 may supply D (5 bases each). The CDR3 is made up of 13 amino acids. In germline, CDR1 is SQVTM, CDR2 ANQGSEA. V shed 7 bases and J shed 6 bases, with 18 bases lying between them. The CDR3 bases are TGCAGCGCCCGAGGGGCAGTGGAGCAGACCCAGTACTTC. Protein sequence: CSARGAVEQTQYF.

The J gene is TRBJ1-5, the V gene TRBV7-8, with a possible D match to TRBD1 (5 bases). Trimming stripped 4 bases from V and 7 bases from J, with 14 bases between. Per germline, CDR1 SGHVS and CDR2 FQNEAQ. The CDR3 is 14 residues long. CDR3 sequence: CASSYREGQQPQHF. The CDR3 DNA follows: TGTGCCAGCAGCTATCGTGAGGGGCAGCAGCCCCAGCATTTT.

The chain has TRBV5-1 and TRBJ1-1; D gene uncertain. The V gene's germline CDR1 is SGHRS and CDR2 YFSETQ. This CDR3 is built from 16 residues. V lost 4 bases, J lost 2 bases, and 18 bases lay in between. The CDR3 coding sequence is TGCGCCAGCAGCCCTAGCCAGCGGACCGTTAACACTGAAGCTTTCTTT. Translated, it gives CASSPSQRTVNTEAFF.

This clonotype appeared a few times. The chain uses TRBV27 and TRBJ1-1; D remains unclear. This CDR3 spans 13 amino acids. The germline V gene encodes CDR1 MNHEY and CDR2 SMNVEV (reference sequence). The V end was cut by 8 bases, the J end by 4 bases, with 14 bases between. CDR3: CASGEREITEAFF. In DNA, the CDR3 is TGTGCCAGCGGGGAGAGGGAGATCACTGAAGCTTTCTTT.

This clonotype occurred a few times. V gene TRBV18 combines with J gene TRBJ1-5; TRBD1 is a possible D gene (6 bases). Germline values: CDR1 KGHSH, CDR2 LQKENI. V shed 8 bases and J shed 11 bases, with 16 bases lying between them. The CDR3 has 12 residues. CDR3 coding DNA: TGTGCCAGCCGGGGGGCCGACGAGACCCAGCATTTT. It encodes CASRGADETQHF.

The genes are TRBV20-1 and TRBJ2-3; D remains ambiguous. The ends were cut back, 1 base at V and 3 bases at J, with 8 bases in the middle. This CDR3 has 13 amino acids. Germline V gene sequence: CDR1 DFQATT, CDR2 SNEGSKA (reference sequence). The DNA of the CDR3 is TGCAGTGCTAGAGTCTCTGCTACAGATACGCAGTATTTT. Its protein product is CSARVSATDTQYF.

V gene TRBV6-6 combines with J gene TRBJ2-2; D gene unclear. V was trimmed by 2 bases and J by 6 bases, leaving 7 bases between them. The CDR3 runs to 13 residues. Germline V gives CDR1 MNHNY, CDR2 SVGAGI (reference sequence). The CDR3 loop is CASSYISSGELFF. The CDR3 nucleotides read TGTGCCAGCAGTTACATCTCCTCCGGGGAGCTGTTTTTT.

This clonotype was seen more than once but under ten times. The V and J genes are TRBV12-3 or TRBV12-4 and TRBJ2-2; 10 bases are shared with TRBD2. CDR3 length: 17 residues. Germline trimming cut 10 bases from V and 0 bases from J; bases unmatched to any gene: 11. In DNA, the CDR3 is TGTGCCACCCGTTTCGGAGCGGGAGGGGCGAACACCGGGGAGCTGTTTTTT. This sequence encodes CATRFGAGGANTGELFF.

The chain joins TRBV12-3 or TRBV12-4 to TRBJ2-1; 10 positions match TRBD1. The CDR3 extends over 16 amino acids. Unmatched junction bases numbered 12, after V lost 5 bases and J lost 8 bases. CDR3 in DNA: TGTGCCAGCAGTCCGAGGACAGGGGGGTTGGTAGATGAGCAGTTCTTC. Translation: CASSPRTGGLVDEQFF.

The rearrangement joins TRBV29-1 to TRBJ2-6; tentatively, D is TRBD1 (6 bases). The CDR3 covers 16 residues. The V gene's germline CDR1 is SQVTM and CDR2 ANQGSEA. Trimming left V 4 bases short and J 2 bases short, with 15 bases between. In nucleotides, the CDR3 is TGCAGCGTTGCCCCGGACAGTTTAGCTGGGGCCAACGTCCTGACTTTC. Translation gives CSVAPDSLAGANVLTF.

Only a few counts were recorded for this clonotype. This chain uses TRBV6-1 with TRBJ2-3; 7 bases map to TRBD2. CDR3 size: 14 residues. Trimming took 8 bases from V and 5 from J; bases not matched to a gene: 10. The germline CDR1 and CDR2 sequences are MNHNS and SASEGT. The CDR3, as DNA: TGTGCCAGCGACCACGGGGGGAGTCGAGATACGCAGTATTTT. Translation: CASDHGGSRDTQYF.

The chain uses TRBV7-9 and TRBJ2-1; 8 nucleotides align to TRBD2. Germline-derived CDR1 and CDR2 are SEHNR and FQNEAQ (reference sequence). The CDR3 consists of 16 residues. V gave up 5 bases and J gave up 4 bases; unmatched junction bases: 10. The CDR3 region is CASSSWTSPKYNEQFF. DNA for the CDR3: TGTGCCAGCAGCAGCTGGACTAGCCCTAAGTACAATGAGCAGTTCTTC.

The rearrangement uses TRBV20-1 and TRBJ1-2; D uncertain. The V end was cut by 1 base, the J end by 2 bases, with 11 bases between. Germline-derived CDR1 and CDR2 are DFQATT and SNEGSKA (reference sequence). The CDR3 extends over 14 amino acids. This CDR3 is CSARVLGQNYGYTF. The CDR3 coding sequence is TGCAGTGCTAGAGTCCTAGGCCAAAACTATGGCTACACCTTC.

Only a few counts were recorded for this clonotype. The V call is TRBV29-1, the J call TRBJ2-1, with 8 bases matching TRBD2. V lost 6 bases to trimming and J lost 5 bases; unmatched junction nucleotides: 15. This CDR3 is built from 16 residues. Looked up from germline, CDR1 is SQVTM and CDR2 is ANQGSEA. CDR3 protein: CSVGGESGRGDNEQFF. As DNA, the CDR3 is TGCAGCGTCGGGGGAGAAAGCGGGAGAGGGGACAATGAGCAGTTCTTC.